This T cell receptor beta chain was identified during a study of glioma-infiltrating T cells. Study-level points and caveats: CDR3 overlap between tissue and blood was very small. Tissue-blood divergence was below expectation in non-neoplastic patients, above in gliomas.

Notes on this clonotype: The antigen remains undetermined.

The iRepertoire nested amplicon-rescue multiplex PCR amplified TCR alpha and beta CDR3s from RNA. For one-step reverse transcription and amplification, about 90-450 ng of tissue mRNA or PBMC total RNA was used. Each CDR3 protein is one row after TCRdb ran MiXCR on the multiplex PCR reads. The sample holds some 180,000 distinct CDR3 sequences, about 32% seen once. The CDR3 has 14 amino acids. With 6 bases clipped from V and 3 bases from J, the junction kept 8 bases outside the gene matches. Germline V CDR1 and CDR2: KGHSH, LQKENI. Sequences were obtained from glioma tissue, nonneoplastic brain tissue, or PBMCs (not recorded which). J is TRBJ2-7 and V is TRBV18, with 7 bases lining up with TRBD1. The TCR originated in a human donor with low-grade glioma or glioblastoma, undergoing nonglioma brain surgery, or in good health (not recorded which). The CDR3 region is CASSAGTVLYEQYF. The CDR3 coding sequence is TGTGCCAGCTCGGCCGGGACAGTTCTCTACGAGCAGTACTTC.